The 26 T cell receptor beta chains below come from one sample, sequenced in a study of T cells in women clearing cervical HPV infection. Libraries were prepared by immunoSEQ multiplex PCR; TCRdb keeps only in-frame clonotypes and omits some of them. This sample contains about 30,000 clones. Material for sequencing was blood buffy coat. The source of these receptors is a woman aged 18 to 69 with a cervical HPV16 infection that either progressed to CIN3+ or cleared (not recorded which).

As regards this clone: The CDR3 end is not reached by the read, which stops 3 residues before it; the germline J gene fills it in. This sequence joins TRBV19 and TRBJ1-2; D unclear. Germline V gene data show CDR1 as LNHDA and CDR2 as SQIVND (reference sequence). The CDR3 runs to 15 residues. CDR3 loop: CASSIGAGGSYDYTF. Partial CDR3 DNA: TGTGCCAGTAGTATAGGAGCGGGAGGGTCCTACGAC.

CDR3 DNA, as far as it was read: TGTGCCAGCAGCTACAGGGGGCAAGAGACC. Translating it yields CASSYRGQET. The entire CDR3 protein reads CASSYRGQETQYF. The V gene is TRBV7-9, the J gene TRBJ2-5; TRBD1 matches at 8 bases. Read coverage stops 3 residues before the CDR3 terminus; the germline J gene supplies the remainder. Germline-derived CDR1 and CDR2 are SEHNR and FQNEAQ (reference sequence). Germline trimming cut 4 bases from V and 2 bases from J; bases unmatched to any gene: 0. The CDR3 length is 13 residues.

On this clone: The read is 3 residues too short to cover the CDR3 end, so that end is filled in from the germline J gene. The rearrangement uses TRBV30 and TRBJ2-2; TRBD1 is a possible D gene (5 bases). V was shortened by 2 bases and J by 0 bases, with 10 bases between the two germline ends. Per germline, CDR1 GTSNPN and CDR2 SVGIG (reference sequence). The CDR3 contains 15 residues. CDR3: CAWSFLGANTGELFF. CDR3 bases read: TGTGCCTGGAGTTTTTTAGGGGCGAACACCGGGGAG.

Comments on this clone: Sequencing ends 3 residues short of the CDR3 end; the germline J gene provides the rest. The chain carries TRBV28 and TRBJ2-7; possibly TRBD1 for D (6 bases). Trimming cost V 6 bases and J 5 bases, with 14 bases left between them. From germline, CDR1 is MDHEN and CDR2 SYDVKM. This CDR3 contains 13 residues. The CDR3 DNA, read in part, is TGTGCCAGCAGCTTGGTCAGGGGTGACGAG. This codes for CASSLVRGDE. The full CDR3 reads CASSLVRGDEQYF.

About this clone itself: The read ends 3 residues shy of where the CDR3 ends; the end is completed using the germline J gene. The chain is built from TRBV7-6 and TRBJ1-2; D remains ambiguous. Germline CDR1 is SGHVS and CDR2 is FNYEAQ. This CDR3 is built from 13 residues. CDR3 DNA (partial): TGTGCCAGCAGCTTAGGATTAGCGGATGAC. Translating gives CASSLGLADD. The full CDR3 protein reads CASSLGLADDYTF.

A note on this clone: With the read ending 3 residues before the CDR3 end, the germline J gene is used to fill in that end. The chain uses TRBV5-1 and TRBJ1-2; 7 bases agree with TRBD1. This CDR3 spans 15 amino acids. The germline V gene encodes CDR1 SGHRS and CDR2 YFSETQ. J gave up 0 bases and V 4 bases, and 6 bases lay outside the gene matches. The sequenced part of the CDR3 DNA is TGCGCCAGCAGCCAACGACAGGGAGCTAACTATGGC. Translating gives CASSQRQGANYG. The entire CDR3 is CASSQRQGANYGYTF.

Concerning this clone: The sequence runs out 3 residues before the end of the CDR3; the remainder is reconstructed from the germline J gene. V is TRBV5-1 and J is TRBJ2-7; 9 bases are a match to TRBD2. From germline, CDR1 is SGHRS and CDR2 YFSETQ. The ends lost 3 bases at V and 2 bases at J; junction bases unmatched: 9. This CDR3 spans 16 amino acids. CDR3 protein: CASSSGTSGLAYEQYF. Partial CDR3 DNA: TGCGCCAGCAGCTCGGGCACTAGCGGGCTTGCCTACGAG. Looking up the rest from reference TRBV5-1 and TRBJ2-7 gives the full variable domain: KAGVTQTPRYLIKTRGQQVTLSCSPISGHRSVSWYQQTPGQGLQFLFEYFSETQRNKGNFPGRFSGRQFSNSRSEMNVSTLELGDSALYLCASSSGTSGLAYEQYFGPGTRLTVT.

To note about this clone: Coverage ceases 3 residues before the CDR3 finishes, and the germline J gene fills in the end. The V and J genes are TRBV20-1 and TRBJ1-2; no reliable D call. The CDR3 loop spans 17 amino acids. Germline CDR1 DFQATT, CDR2 SNEGSKA (reference sequence). Trimming cost V 0 bases and J 4 bases, with 21 bases left between them. CDR3 DNA, as far as it was read: TGCAGTGCTAGAGAGGTCCTCGCGGCGGATATGAGCTATGGC. This sequence encodes CSAREVLAADMSYG. The whole CDR3 sequence reads CSAREVLAADMSYGYTF.

Comments on this clone: The missing CDR3 end, 3 residues past where the read stops, is filled in from the germline J gene. The chain carries TRBV28 and TRBJ2-5, with TRBD1 matching over 9 bases. Germline CDR1 and CDR2: MDHEN and SYDVKM. This CDR3 spans 13 amino acids. J was trimmed by 5 bases and V by 6 bases; bases with no gene match: 4. The covered CDR3 bases are TGTGCCAGCAGACAGGGGGCTCGGGAGACC. Protein sequence: CASRQGARET. The whole CDR3 protein is CASRQGARETQYF.

Concerning this clone itself: The read terminates 3 residues before the CDR3 end, so the remaining end is supplied by the germline J gene. This chain uses TRBV13 with TRBJ2-5, with a possible D match to TRBD2 (5 bases). CDR3 length: 15 residues. CDR1 is PRHDT, CDR2 FYEKMQ, per germline (reference sequence). Trimming removed 5 bases from V and 5 bases from J, with 18 bases in between. The CDR3 DNA, read in part, is TGTGCCAGCAGCCCCTATGGCAGAAGAGGGGAGACC. It specifies CASSPYGRRGET. The entire CDR3 reads CASSPYGRRGETQYF.

As to this clone: The CDR3 end is not reached by the read, which stops 3 residues before it; the germline J gene fills it in. The chain employs TRBV5-1 and TRBJ2-1; 7 nucleotides align to TRBD2. CDR3 length: 13 residues. The J segment lost 8 bases and the V segment lost 2 bases, leaving 4 bases of the junction unmatched. Germline V CDR1 and CDR2: SGHRS, YFSETQ. CDR3 sequence: CASSFGLEYEQFF. The covered CDR3 bases are TGCGCCAGCAGCTTTGGACTAGAATATGAG.

As regards this clone: The CDR3 goes on 3 residues after the read ends, and that part is filled in from the germline J gene. The rearrangement joins TRBV5-1 to TRBJ2-7, with TRBD1 matching over 7 bases. The CDR3 sequence is 14 residues long. Germline lookup yields CDR1 SGHRS and CDR2 YFSETQ. V dropped 4 bases and J dropped 0; count of bases not matched to a gene: 4. The CDR3 loop reads CASSLTGISYEQYF. The sequenced part of the CDR3 DNA is TGCGCCAGCAGCCTGACAGGGATCTCCTACGAG.

In regard to this clone: The read falls 3 residues short of the CDR3 end, and the missing part is taken from the germline J gene. The chain recombines TRBV5-5 with TRBJ1-1; maybe TRBD1 (5 bases). The CDR3 has 14 amino acids. CDR1 SGHKS and CDR2 YYEKEE come from the germline V gene (reference sequence). V was trimmed by 5 bases and J by 4 bases, leaving 15 bases between them. The CDR3 here is CASRPAGRSTEAFF. The DNA read from the CDR3 is TGTGCCAGCAGACCCGCAGGGCGGAGCACTGAA.

Turning to this clone: The read ends 3 residues before the CDR3 terminus; that terminus is restored from the germline J gene. The V call is TRBV19, the J call TRBJ2-7; 8 bases map to TRBD1. This CDR3 is 12 amino acids long. J was trimmed by 6 bases and V by 4 bases; bases with no gene match: 2. Germline CDR1 is LNHDA and CDR2 is SQIVND (reference sequence). This CDR3 reads CASSTTGVEQYF. The sequenced CDR3 bases are TGTGCCAGTAGTACGACAGGGGTCGAG. Complete variable domain (other parts from reference TRBV19 and TRBJ2-7): DGGITQSPKYLFRKEGQNVTLSCEQNLNHDAMYWYRQDPGQGLRLIYYSQIVNDFQKGDIAEGYSVSREKKESFPLTVTSAQKNPTAFYLCASSTTGVEQYFGPGTRLTVT.

With respect to this clone: Read coverage stops 3 residues before the CDR3 terminus; the germline J gene supplies the remainder. The chain uses TRBV28 and TRBJ2-1; D is perhaps TRBD2 (6 bases). CDR3 length equals 16 residues. The V gene's germline CDR1 is MDHEN and CDR2 SYDVKM. V was shortened by 4 bases and J by 2 bases, with 15 bases between the two germline ends. CDR3 DNA, as far as it was read: TGTGCCAGCAGTTCCCCCGGGAAGCGGGCCTACAATGAG. It is translated as CASSSPGKRAYNE. The whole CDR3 region reads CASSSPGKRAYNEQFF.

Regarding this clone: The sequence runs out 3 residues before the end of the CDR3; the remainder is reconstructed from the germline J gene. This chain uses TRBV20-1 with TRBJ2-7, with 8 nucleotides matching TRBD2. The length of the CDR3 is 14 residues. In germline, CDR1 is DFQATT, CDR2 SNEGSKA (reference sequence). V lost 0 bases to trimming and J lost 6 bases; unmatched junction nucleotides: 7. Incomplete CDR3 DNA: TGCAGTGCTAGAGATAGCCCTAGCGGGCTCGAG. It yields the protein CSARDSPSGLE. The full CDR3 sequence reads CSARDSPSGLEQYF.

A remark on this clone: The missing CDR3 end, 3 residues past where the read stops, is filled in from the germline J gene. J is TRBJ2-3 and V is TRBV20-1; 9 bases are a match to TRBD2. V lost 6 bases, J lost 5 bases, and 12 bases stayed unmatched. Germline V CDR1 and CDR2: DFQATT, SNEGSKA (reference sequence). There are 15 residues in the CDR3. The CDR3: CSAPMTSGFLDTQYF. The sequenced part of the CDR3 DNA is TGCAGTGCCCCCATGACTAGCGGTTTTTTAGATACG.

Concerning this clone itself: The read terminates 3 residues before the CDR3 end, so the remaining end is supplied by the germline J gene. J is TRBJ1-2 and V is TRBV20-1; D is possibly TRBD1 (6 bases). V lost 6 bases to trimming and J lost 4 bases, with 15 bases between them. In germline, CDR1 is DFQATT, CDR2 SNEGSKA (reference sequence). The CDR3 is 13 residues long. The CDR3 here is CSAPNREPYGYTF. The sequenced CDR3 bases are TGCAGTGCGCCAAACAGGGAGCCCTATGGC.

Concerning this clone: The CDR3 is cut off 3 residues early in the read; its end comes from the germline J gene. The chain links TRBV28 to TRBJ2-7; 11 bases agree with TRBD2. V shed 7 bases, J shed 1 base, and the junction held 6 bases outside the gene matches. Germline V gene data show CDR1 as MDHEN and CDR2 as SYDVKM. This CDR3 is 15 amino acids long. CDR3: CASTQPSGRSYEQYF. The part of the CDR3 DNA that was read is TGTGCCAGCACCCAGCCTAGCGGGAGGTCCTACGAG.

Details on this clone: The read gets to within 3 residues of the CDR3 end, and the germline J gene fills in the rest. This chain connects TRBV5-1 to TRBJ1-1; D is unresolved. This CDR3 contains 13 residues. The germline V and J ends were trimmed by 0 bases and 6 bases, with 9 bases remaining between them. The germline V gene has CDR1 SGHRS and CDR2 YFSETQ. The CDR3 sequence: CASSLVTAAEAFF. Incomplete CDR3 DNA: TGCGCCAGCAGCTTGGTGACTGCTGCTGAA. The full variable domain, in which reference TRBV5-1 and TRBJ1-1 provide the parts outside the CDR3, is KAGVTQTPRYLIKTRGQQVTLSCSPISGHRSVSWYQQTPGQGLQFLFEYFSETQRNKGNFPGRFSGRQFSNSRSEMNVSTLELGDSALYLCASSLVTAAEAFFGQGTRLTVV.

Points on this clone: The CDR3 end falls 3 residues outside the read, so it is completed with the germline J gene. This chain links TRBV5-1 with TRBJ2-7; TRBD1 might be the D (5 bases). V was shortened by 0 bases and J by 0 bases, with 10 bases between the two germline ends. The CDR3 is 15 amino acids. Germline loops: CDR1 SGHRS, CDR2 YFSETQ. The chain's CDR3 is CASSLAVTDSYEQYF. The part of the CDR3 DNA that was read is TGCGCCAGCAGCTTGGCAGTGACAGACTCCTACGAG.

Notes on this clone: The read falls 3 residues short of the CDR3 end, and the missing part is taken from the germline J gene. This sequence joins TRBV2 and TRBJ2-3; no reliable D call. Looked up from germline, CDR1 is SNHLY and CDR2 is FYNNEI. The CDR3 is 14 amino acids. The germline V and J ends were trimmed by 4 bases and 2 bases, with 10 bases remaining between them. CDR3 bases read: TGTGCCAGCAGTGGAATAGCCCCCACAGATACG. Translated, it gives CASSGIAPTDT. Given in full, the CDR3 is CASSGIAPTDTQYF.

Notes on this clone: The read ends 3 residues early relative to the CDR3; the germline J gene fills the gap. The chain uses TRBV7-8 and TRBJ1-2; TRBD1 agrees at 8 bases. The V gene's germline CDR1 is SGHVS and CDR2 FQNEAQ. V lost 3 bases and J lost 4; bases outside the gene matches: 7. The CDR3 is 15 residues long. The sequenced CDR3 bases are TGTGCCAGCAGCTTTGGGACAGGCGAATTCTATGGC. Residues: CASSFGTGEFYG. In full, the CDR3 is CASSFGTGEFYGYTF.

As to this clone: The read falls 3 residues short of the CDR3 end, and the missing part is taken from the germline J gene. The chain carries TRBV30 and TRBJ2-1; 10 positions match TRBD2. CDR3 length: 15 amino acids. The V gene's germline CDR1 is GTSNPN and CDR2 SVGIG (reference sequence). Losses at the gene ends were 0 bases for V and 5 bases for J; bases not matched to a gene: 4. CDR3 DNA, as far as it was read: TGTGCCTGGAGTGTACGACTAGCGGGTGACAATGAG. Translating gives CAWSVRLAGDNE. The full CDR3 protein reads CAWSVRLAGDNEQFF.

The CDR3 sequence: CASSSGGSDEQYF. The covered CDR3 bases are TGTGCCAGCAGTTCGGGGGGAAGCGACGAG. The chain uses TRBV12-3 or TRBV12-4 and TRBJ2-7; 7 nucleotides align to TRBD2. The read comes to an end 3 residues before the CDR3 does, leaving the germline J gene to fill in the end. Trimming took 4 bases from V and 5 from J; bases not matched to a gene: 5. The CDR3 extends over 13 amino acids.

A word on this clone: The read stops 3 residues short of the end of the CDR3; the missing end is completed from the germline J gene. The V call is TRBV20-1, the J call TRBJ2-2, with 9 nucleotides matching TRBD2. Germline lookup yields CDR1 DFQATT and CDR2 SNEGSKA (reference sequence). V was pared by 0 bases and J by 0 bases, with 5 bases of the junction left unmatched. This CDR3 is built from 17 residues. The chain's CDR3 is CSARDSLAGSNTGELFF. The part of the CDR3 DNA that was read is TGCAGTGCTAGAGATAGTCTAGCGGGGTCGAACACCGGGGAG.